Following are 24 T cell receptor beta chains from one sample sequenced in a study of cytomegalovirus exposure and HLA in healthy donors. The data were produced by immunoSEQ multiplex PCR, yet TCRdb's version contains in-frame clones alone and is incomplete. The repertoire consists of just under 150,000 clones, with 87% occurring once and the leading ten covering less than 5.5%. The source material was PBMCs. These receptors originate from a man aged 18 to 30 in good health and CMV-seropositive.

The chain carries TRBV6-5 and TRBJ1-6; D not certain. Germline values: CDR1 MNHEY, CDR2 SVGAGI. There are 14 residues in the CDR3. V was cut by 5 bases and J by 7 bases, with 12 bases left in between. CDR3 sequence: CASSGDRRNSPLHF. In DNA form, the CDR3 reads TGTGCCAGCAGTGGGGATCGGAGGAATTCACCCCTCCACTTT.

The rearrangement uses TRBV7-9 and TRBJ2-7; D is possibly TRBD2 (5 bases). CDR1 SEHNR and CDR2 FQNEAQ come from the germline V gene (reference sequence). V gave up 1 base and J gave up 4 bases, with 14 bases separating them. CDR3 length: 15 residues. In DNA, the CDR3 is TGTGCCAGCAGCTTAGATCCTAGCTTTGGGTACGAGCAGTACTTC. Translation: CASSLDPSFGYEQYF.

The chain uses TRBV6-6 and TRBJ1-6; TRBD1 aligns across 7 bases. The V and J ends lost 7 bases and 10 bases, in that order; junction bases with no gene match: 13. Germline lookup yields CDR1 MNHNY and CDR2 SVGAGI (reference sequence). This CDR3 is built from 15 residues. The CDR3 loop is CASNEVAGGASPLHF. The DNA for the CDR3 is TGTGCCAGCAACGAGGTGGCAGGGGGAGCGTCACCCCTCCACTTT.

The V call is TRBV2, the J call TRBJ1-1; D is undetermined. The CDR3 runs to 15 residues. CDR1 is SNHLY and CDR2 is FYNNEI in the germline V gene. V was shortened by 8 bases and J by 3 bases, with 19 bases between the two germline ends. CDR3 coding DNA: TGTGCCAGCGCTTCCCCACTCGCCGTGGACACTGAAGCTTTCTTT. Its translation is CASASPLAVDTEAFF.

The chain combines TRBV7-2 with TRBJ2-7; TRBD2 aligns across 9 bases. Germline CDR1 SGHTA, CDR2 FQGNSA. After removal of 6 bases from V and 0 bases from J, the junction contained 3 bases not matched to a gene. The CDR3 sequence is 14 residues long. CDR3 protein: CASRPGLASYEQYF. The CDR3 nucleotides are TGTGCCAGCAGACCGGGACTAGCCTCCTACGAGCAGTACTTC.

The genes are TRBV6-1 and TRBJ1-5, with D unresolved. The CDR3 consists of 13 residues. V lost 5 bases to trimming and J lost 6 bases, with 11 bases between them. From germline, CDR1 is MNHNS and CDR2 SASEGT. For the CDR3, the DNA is TGTGCCAGCAGTAACCGAGTAAGTCAGCCCCAGCATTTT. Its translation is CASSNRVSQPQHF.

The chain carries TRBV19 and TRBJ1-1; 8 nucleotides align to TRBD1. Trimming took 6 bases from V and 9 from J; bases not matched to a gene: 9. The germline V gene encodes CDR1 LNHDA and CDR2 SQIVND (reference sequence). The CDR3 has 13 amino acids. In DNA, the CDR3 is TGTGCCAGTAGGGACAGGGAGAGTTCGCAAGCTTTCTTT. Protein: CASRDRESSQAFF.

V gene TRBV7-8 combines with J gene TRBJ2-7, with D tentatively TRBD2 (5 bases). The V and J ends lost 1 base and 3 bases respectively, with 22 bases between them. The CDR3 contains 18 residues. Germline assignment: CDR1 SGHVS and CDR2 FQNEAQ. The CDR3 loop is CASSLDRLAPRTNYEQYF. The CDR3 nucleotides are TGTGCCAGCAGCTTAGATCGGCTAGCCCCCCGAACAAACTACGAGCAGTACTTC.

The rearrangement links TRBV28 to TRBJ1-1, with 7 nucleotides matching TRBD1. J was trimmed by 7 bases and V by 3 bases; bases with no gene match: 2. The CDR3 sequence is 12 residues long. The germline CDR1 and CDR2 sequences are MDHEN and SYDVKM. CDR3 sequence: CASSFQGDEAFF. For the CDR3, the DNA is TGTGCCAGCAGTTTTCAGGGGGATGAAGCTTTCTTT.

CDR3: CACNRGTGELFF. The CDR3 DNA reads TGTGCCTGTAACAGGGGCACCGGGGAGCTGTTTTTT. The rearrangement links TRBV30 to TRBJ2-2, with 7 positions matching TRBD1. This CDR3 region has 12 residues. Losses at the gene ends were 6 bases for V and 4 bases for J; bases not matched to a gene: 2. The V gene's germline CDR1 is GTSNPN and CDR2 SVGIG (reference sequence).

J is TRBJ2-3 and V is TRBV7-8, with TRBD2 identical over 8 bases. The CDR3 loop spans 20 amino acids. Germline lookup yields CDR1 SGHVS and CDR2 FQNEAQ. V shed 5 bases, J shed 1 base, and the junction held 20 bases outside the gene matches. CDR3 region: CASSPSLRGARGGGTDTQYF. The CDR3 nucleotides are TGTGCCAGCAGCCCTTCGCTGCGGGGGGCCAGGGGAGGTGGCACAGATACGCAGTATTTT.

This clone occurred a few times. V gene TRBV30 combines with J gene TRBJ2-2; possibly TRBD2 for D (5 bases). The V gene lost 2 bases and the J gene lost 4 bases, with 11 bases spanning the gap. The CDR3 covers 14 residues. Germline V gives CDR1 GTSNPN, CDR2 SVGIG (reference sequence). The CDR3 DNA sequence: TGTGCCTGGAGTTGGTTAGCGAGCACCGGGGAGCTGTTTTTT. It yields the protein CAWSWLASTGELFF.

CDR3 DNA: TGCAGCGTTGAACTTATTCGGGGGGGATGGCCTGAAGCTTTCTTT. Translation gives CSVELIRGGWPEAFF. The rearrangement uses TRBV29-1 and TRBJ1-1; possible D gene TRBD1, 5 bases. V was cut by 2 bases and J by 6 bases, with 19 bases left in between. Germline CDR1 is SQVTM and CDR2 is ANQGSEA. This CDR3 has 15 amino acids.

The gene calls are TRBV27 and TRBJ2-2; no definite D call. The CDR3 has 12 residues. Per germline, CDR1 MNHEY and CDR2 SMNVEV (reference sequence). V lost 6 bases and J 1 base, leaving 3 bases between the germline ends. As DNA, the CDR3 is TGTGCCAGCAGGAGGAACACCGGGGAGCTGTTTTTT. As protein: CASRRNTGELFF.

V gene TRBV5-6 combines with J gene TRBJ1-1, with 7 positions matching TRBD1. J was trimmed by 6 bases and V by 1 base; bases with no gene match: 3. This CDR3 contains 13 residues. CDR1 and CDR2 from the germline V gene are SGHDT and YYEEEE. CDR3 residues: CASSLYRGPEAFF. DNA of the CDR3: TGTGCCAGCAGCTTGTACAGGGGTCCTGAAGCTTTCTTT.

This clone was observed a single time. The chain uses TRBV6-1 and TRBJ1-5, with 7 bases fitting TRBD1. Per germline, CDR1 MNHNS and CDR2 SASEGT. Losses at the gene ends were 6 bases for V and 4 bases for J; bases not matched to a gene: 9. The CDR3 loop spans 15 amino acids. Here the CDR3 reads CASRPDRVGNQPQHF. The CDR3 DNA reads TGTGCCAGCAGGCCCGACAGGGTTGGGAATCAGCCCCAGCATTTT.

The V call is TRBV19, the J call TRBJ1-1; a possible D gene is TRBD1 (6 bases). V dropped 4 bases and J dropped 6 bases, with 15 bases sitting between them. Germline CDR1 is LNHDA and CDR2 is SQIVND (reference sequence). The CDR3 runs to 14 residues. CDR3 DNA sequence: TGTGCCAGTAGTAATGAACAGGGTGCGGCTGAAGCTTTCTTT. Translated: CASSNEQGAAEAFF.

Written as DNA, the CDR3 is TGTGCCACCGAGATTCCGGACAGGGATAAAGCTTTCTTT. Amino acid sequence: CATEIPDRDKAFF. The chain uses TRBV6-5 and TRBJ1-1; 8 bases align to TRBD1. The ends lost 10 bases at V and 9 bases at J; junction bases unmatched: 13. The CDR3 loop spans 13 amino acids. Germline assignment: CDR1 MNHEY and CDR2 SVGAGI.

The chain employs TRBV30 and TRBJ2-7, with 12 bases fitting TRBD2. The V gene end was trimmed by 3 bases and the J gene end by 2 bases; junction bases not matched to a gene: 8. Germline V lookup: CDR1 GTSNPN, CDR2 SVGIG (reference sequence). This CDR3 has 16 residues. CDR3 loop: CAWRRTLAGGPYEQYF. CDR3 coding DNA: TGTGCCTGGAGGAGAACCCTAGCGGGAGGGCCCTACGAGCAGTACTTC.

For the CDR3, the DNA is TGTGCCAGCAGTTTTGGGGGGGGCTACGAGCAGTACTTC. The encoded protein is CASSFGGGYEQYF. The V and J genes are TRBV28 and TRBJ2-7; 7 nucleotides agree with TRBD2. The CDR3 runs to 13 residues. Trimming cost V 3 bases and J 3 bases; bases outside gene matches: 2. Germline V gene sequence: CDR1 MDHEN, CDR2 SYDVKM.

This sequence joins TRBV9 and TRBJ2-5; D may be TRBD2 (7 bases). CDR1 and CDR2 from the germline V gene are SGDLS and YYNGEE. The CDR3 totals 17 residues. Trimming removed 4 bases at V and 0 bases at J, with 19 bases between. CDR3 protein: CASSTPRVGGHQETQYF. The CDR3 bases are TGTGCCAGCAGCACCCCGCGGGTGGGGGGGCACCAAGAGACCCAGTACTTC.

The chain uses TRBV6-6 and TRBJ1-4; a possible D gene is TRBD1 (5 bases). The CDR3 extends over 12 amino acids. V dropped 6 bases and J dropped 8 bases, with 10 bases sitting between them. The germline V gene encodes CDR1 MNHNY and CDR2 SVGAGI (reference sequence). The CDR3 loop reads CASSGGVEKLFF. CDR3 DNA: TGTGCCAGCAGCGGGGGGGTAGAAAAACTGTTTTTT.

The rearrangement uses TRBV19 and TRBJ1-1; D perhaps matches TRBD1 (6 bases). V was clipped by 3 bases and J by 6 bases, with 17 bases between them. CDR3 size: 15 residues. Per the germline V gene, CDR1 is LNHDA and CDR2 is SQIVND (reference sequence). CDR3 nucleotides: TGTGCCAGTAGTATTCTAGGGGGTCCCAACCCTGAAGCTTTCTTT. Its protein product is CASSILGGPNPEAFF. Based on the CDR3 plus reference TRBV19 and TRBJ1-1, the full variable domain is DGGITQSPKYLFRKEGQNVTLSCEQNLNHDAMYWYRQDPGQGLRLIYYSQIVNDFQKGDIAEGYSVSREKKESFPLTVTSAQKNPTAFYLCASSILGGPNPEAFFGQGTRLTVV.

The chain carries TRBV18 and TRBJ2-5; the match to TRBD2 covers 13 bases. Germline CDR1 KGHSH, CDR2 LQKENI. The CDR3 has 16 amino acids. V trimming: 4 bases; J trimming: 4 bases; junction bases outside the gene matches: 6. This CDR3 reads CASSLRTSGSGETQYF. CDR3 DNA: TGTGCCAGCTCACTACGGACTAGCGGGAGTGGAGAGACCCAGTACTTC.